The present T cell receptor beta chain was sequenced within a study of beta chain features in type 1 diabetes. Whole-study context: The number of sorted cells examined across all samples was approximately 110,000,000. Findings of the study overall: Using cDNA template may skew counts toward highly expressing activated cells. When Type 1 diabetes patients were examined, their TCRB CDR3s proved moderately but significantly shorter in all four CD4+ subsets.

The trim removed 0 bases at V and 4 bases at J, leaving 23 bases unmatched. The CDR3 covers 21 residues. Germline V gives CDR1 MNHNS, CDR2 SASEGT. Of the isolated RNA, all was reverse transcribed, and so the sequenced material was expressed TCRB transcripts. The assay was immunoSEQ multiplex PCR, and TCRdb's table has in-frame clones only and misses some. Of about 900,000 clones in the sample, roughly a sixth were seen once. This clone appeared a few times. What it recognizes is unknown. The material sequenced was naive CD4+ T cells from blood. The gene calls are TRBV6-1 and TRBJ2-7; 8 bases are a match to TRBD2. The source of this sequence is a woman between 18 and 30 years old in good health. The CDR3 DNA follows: TGTGCCAGCAGTGAAGCTAAACGACCGGGACTAGTCCCTCAGTACGAATACGAGCAGTACTTC. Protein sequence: CASSEAKRPGLVPQYEYEQYF.